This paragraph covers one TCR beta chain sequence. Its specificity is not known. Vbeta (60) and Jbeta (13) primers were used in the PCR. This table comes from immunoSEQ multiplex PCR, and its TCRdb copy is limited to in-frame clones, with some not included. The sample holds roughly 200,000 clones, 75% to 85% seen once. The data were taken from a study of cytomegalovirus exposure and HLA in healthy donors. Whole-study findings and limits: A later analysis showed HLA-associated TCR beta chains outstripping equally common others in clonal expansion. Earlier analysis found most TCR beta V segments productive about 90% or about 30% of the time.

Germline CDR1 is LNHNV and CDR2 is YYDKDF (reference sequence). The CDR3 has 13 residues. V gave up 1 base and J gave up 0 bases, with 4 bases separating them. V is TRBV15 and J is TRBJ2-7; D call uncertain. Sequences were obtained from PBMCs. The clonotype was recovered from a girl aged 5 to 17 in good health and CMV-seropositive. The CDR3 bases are TGTGCCACCAGCAGAGTAGTCTCCTACGAGCAGTACTTC. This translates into CATSRVVSYEQYF.